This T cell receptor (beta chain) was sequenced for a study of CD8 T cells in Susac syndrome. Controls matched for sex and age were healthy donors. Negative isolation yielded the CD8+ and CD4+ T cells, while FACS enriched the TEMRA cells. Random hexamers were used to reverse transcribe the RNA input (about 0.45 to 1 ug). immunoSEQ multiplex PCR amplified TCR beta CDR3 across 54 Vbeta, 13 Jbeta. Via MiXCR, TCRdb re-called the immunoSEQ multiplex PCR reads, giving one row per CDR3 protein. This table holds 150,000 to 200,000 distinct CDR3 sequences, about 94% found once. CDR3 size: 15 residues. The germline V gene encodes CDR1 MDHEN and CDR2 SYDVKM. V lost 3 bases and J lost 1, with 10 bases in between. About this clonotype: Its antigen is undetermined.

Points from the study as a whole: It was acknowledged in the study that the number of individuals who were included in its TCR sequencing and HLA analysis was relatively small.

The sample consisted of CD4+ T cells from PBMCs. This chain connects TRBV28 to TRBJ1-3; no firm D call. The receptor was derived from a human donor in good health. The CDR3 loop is CASSLFGVSGNTIYF. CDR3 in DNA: TGTGCCAGCAGTTTGTTTGGTGTTTCTGGAAACACCATATATTTT.